This is a list of T cell receptor beta chains from one sample in a study of vaccination and CD4 T cells after COVID-19. These receptors lack a known antigen. In TCRdb, the PCR reads were re-called with MiXCR into one record per CDR3 protein. Of some 2,900 distinct CDR3 sequences in the sample, 84% were seen once. The source material was CD4+ T cells from blood, cultured in vitro. Receptor source: a human donor who had recovered from COVID-19. The CDR3 runs from the conserved cysteine through the conserved F or W. A D gene is named only where the DNA matches it firmly. Clone sizes are given selectively: once, few, many, or a class where the clone is expanded.

CASKDGTGSGNTIYF | TGTGCCAGCAAGGACGGGACAGGGAGTGGAAACACCATATATTTT | TRBJ1-3 | TRBD1 | TRBV6-1 | .
CATYGYGYTF | TGTGCCACCTACGGCTATGGCTACACCTTC | TRBJ1-2 | . | TRBV6-1 | .
CASSPLRGSGGRNEQFF | TGTGCCAGCAGCCCCCTACGAGGTAGCGGGGGGCGGAATGAGCAGTTCTTC | TRBJ2-1 | TRBD2 | TRBV14 | .
CASRRTGANYGYTF | TGTGCCAGCAGACGGACAGGGGCTAACTATGGCTACACCTTC | TRBJ1-2 | TRBD1 | TRBV27 | .
CASSIITVRLRPGNTIYF | TGTGCCAGCAGCATCATCACGGTCCGACTTCGCCCCGGAAACACCATATATTTT | TRBJ1-3 | . | TRBV7-9 | .
CASSEGRGGEVHF | TGTGCCAGCAGTGAAGGCCGCGGGGGGGAGGTCCACTTT | TRBJ1-6 | . | TRBV6-1 | once
CASSLGRTLGYGYTF | TGTGCCAGCAGTTTAGGGCGGACCTTGGGGTATGGCTACACCTTC | TRBJ1-2 | . | TRBV28 | .
CASSGYMKGTDTQYF | TGTGCCAGCAGTGGGTACATGAAGGGCACAGATACGCAGTATTTT | TRBJ2-3 | . | TRBV25-1 | .
CASSGTGNRGYTF | TGTGCTAGTTCCGGGACAGGGAATCGCGGCTACACCTTC | TRBJ1-2 | TRBD1 | TRBV12-5 | .
CASSQSPGTEAFF | TGTGCCAGCAGCCAATCCCCCGGCACTGAAGCTTTCTTT | TRBJ1-1 | . | TRBV4-2 | .